This TCR beta chain appears in the sequencing data of a study of blood T cells in healthy people across ages. Whole-study findings and limits: Researchers report that TCR beta diversity correlated strongly with naive T cell percentage.

With regard to this clonotype: Its specificity is not known. The junction differs from germline at one of its ends, possibly a read error.

Every sample gave at least 6 micrograms of total RNA when it was extracted. Primers used in a second PCR of roughly 6 to 11 cycles were a sample-barcoded 5' primer and a J-beta primer mix. TCRdb processed the 5' RACE reads anew with MiXCR; each CDR3 protein has one entry. The sample lists about 1.5 million distinct CDR3 sequences, about 42% occurring once. Sequencing was carried out using blood. The clonotype was recovered from a young woman in good health.

This CDR3 is CASGLANSGFLSNQPQHF. CDR3 in DNA: TGTGCCAGCGGTTTAGCGAATTCAGGCTTTCTTAGCAATCAGCCCCAGCATTTT. The V and J genes are TRBV12-3 or TRBV12-4 and TRBJ1-5; unclear D gene. This CDR3 comprises 18 residues.